This TCR beta chain emerged from a study of blood T cell repertoires in COVID-19. Looking at the study overall: PBMCs, B-cell-depleted T cells, or T cells were the source of the cDNA or gDNA that made up the material.

Original methodology: Nucleated cell number was recorded as an estimate derived from reference gene primer amplification. Sequencing was performed with immunoSEQ multiplex PCR; in TCRdb, only in-frame clones are kept and a portion is missing. The V and J calls and the clone size are those of that table, but D and trimming were determined from the DNA. The profile shows roughly 150,000 clones, 85% to 90% of them singletons. The CDR3 totals 15 residues. Germline CDR1 reads SEHNR; CDR2 reads FQNEAQ (reference sequence). Trimming cost V 5 bases and J 0 bases; bases outside gene matches: 2. Material: peripheral blood. The chain couples TRBV7-9 to TRBJ2-2; 8 bases match TRBD2. The sequence was collected from a woman at least 80 years old with acute or convalescent COVID-19. CDR3 in DNA: TGTGCCAGCAGCCTGGGACTAGCGAACACCGGGGAGCTGTTTTTT. It codes for CASSLGLANTGELFF.